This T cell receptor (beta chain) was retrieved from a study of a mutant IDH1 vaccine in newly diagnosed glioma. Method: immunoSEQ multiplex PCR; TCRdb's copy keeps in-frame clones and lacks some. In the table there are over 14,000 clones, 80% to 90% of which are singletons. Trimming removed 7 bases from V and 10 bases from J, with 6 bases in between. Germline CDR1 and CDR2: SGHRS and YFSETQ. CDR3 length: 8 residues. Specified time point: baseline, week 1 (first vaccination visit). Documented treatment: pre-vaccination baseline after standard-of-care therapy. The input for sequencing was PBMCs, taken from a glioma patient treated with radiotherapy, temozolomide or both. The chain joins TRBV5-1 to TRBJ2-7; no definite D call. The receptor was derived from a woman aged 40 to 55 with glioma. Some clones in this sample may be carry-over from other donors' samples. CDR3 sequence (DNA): TGCGCCAGCGAAGAACAGTACTTC. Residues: CASEEQYF.